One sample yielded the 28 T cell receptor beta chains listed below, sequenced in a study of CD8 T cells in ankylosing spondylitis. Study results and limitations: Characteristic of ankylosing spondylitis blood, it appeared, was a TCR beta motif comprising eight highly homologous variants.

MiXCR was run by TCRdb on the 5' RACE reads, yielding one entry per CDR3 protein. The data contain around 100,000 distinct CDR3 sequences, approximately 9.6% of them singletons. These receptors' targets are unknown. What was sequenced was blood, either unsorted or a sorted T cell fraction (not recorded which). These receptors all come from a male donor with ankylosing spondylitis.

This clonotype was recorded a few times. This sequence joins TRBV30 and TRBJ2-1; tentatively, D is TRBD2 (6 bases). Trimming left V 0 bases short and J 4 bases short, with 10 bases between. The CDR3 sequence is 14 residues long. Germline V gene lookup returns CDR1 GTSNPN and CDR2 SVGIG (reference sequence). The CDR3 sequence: CAWSVHSGYNEQFF. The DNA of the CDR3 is TGTGCCTGGAGTGTCCATAGCGGTTACAATGAGCAGTTCTTC.

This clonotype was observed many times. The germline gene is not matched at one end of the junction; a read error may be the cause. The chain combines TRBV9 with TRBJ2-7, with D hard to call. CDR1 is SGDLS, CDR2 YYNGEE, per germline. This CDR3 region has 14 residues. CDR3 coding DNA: TGTGTCAGCAGCCCAAAGCCCCTATCCTACGAGCAGTACTTC. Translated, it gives CVSSPKPLSYEQYF.

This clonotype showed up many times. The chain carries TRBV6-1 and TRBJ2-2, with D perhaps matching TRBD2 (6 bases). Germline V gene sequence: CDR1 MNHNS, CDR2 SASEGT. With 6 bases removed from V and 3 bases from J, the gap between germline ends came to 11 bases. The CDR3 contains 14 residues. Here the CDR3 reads CASSWRGDTGELFF. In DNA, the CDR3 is TGTGCCAGCAGCTGGCGGGGCGACACCGGGGAGCTGTTTTTT.

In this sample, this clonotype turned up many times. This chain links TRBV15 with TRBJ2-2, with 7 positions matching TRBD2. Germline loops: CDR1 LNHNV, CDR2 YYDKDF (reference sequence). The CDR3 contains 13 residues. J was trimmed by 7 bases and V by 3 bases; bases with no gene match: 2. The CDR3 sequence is CATSSGRSGELFF. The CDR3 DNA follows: TGTGCCACCAGCAGCGGGAGGAGCGGGGAGCTGTTTTTT.

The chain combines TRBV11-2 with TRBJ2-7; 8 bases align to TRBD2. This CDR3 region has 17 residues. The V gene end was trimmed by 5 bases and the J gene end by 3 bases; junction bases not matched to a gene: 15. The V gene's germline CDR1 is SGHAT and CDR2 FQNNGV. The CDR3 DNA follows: TGTGCCAGCAGCCGACCGATAAGGGGACTAGACTACTACGAGCAGTACTTC. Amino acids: CASSRPIRGLDYYEQYF. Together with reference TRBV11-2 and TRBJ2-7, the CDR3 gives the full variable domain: EAGVAQSPRYKIIEKRQSVAFWCNPISGHATLYWYQQILGQGPKLLIQFQNNGVVDDSQLPKDRFSAERLKGVDSTLKIQPAKLEDSAVYLCASSRPIRGLDYYEQYFGPGTRLTVT.

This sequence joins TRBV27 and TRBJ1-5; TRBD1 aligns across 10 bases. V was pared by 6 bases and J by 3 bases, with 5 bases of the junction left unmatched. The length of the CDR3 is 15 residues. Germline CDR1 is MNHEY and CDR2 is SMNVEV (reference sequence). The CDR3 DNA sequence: TGTGCCAGCAGAACGACAGGGGGCTACAATCAGCCCCAGCATTTT. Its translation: CASRTTGGYNQPQHF.

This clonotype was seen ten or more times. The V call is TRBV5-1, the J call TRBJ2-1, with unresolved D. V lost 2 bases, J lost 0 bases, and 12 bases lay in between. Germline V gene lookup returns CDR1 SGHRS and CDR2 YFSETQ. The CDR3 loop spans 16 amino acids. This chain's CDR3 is CASSFQDPSSYNEQFF. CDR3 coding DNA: TGCGCCAGCAGCTTCCAGGACCCAAGCTCCTACAATGAGCAGTTCTTC.

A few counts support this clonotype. The CDR3 DNA follows: TGTGCCAGCAGTGATACAGGGTTGGATACGCAGTATTTT. Its protein product is CASSDTGLDTQYF. V and J are TRBV25-1 and TRBJ2-3, with a tentative D call TRBD1 (6 bases). Trimming pared 3 bases from V and 6 bases from J, leaving 10 bases between. CDR1 and CDR2 (germline): MGHDK, SYGVNS. This CDR3 comprises 13 residues.

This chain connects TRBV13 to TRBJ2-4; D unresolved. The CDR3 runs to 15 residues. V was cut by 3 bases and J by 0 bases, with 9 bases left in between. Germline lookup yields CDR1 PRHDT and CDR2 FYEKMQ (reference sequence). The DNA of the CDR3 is TGTGCCAGCAGCTTCGGTGGTCTAGCCAAAAACATTCAGTACTTC. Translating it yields CASSFGGLAKNIQYF.

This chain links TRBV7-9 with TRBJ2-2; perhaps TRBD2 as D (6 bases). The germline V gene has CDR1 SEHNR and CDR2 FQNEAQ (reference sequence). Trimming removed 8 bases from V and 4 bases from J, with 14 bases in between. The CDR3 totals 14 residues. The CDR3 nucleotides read TGTGCCAGCCTTCCGGGAGAGGGCACCGGGGAGCTGTTTTTT. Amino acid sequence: CASLPGEGTGELFF. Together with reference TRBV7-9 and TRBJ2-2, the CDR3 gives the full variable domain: DTGVSQNPRHKITKRGQNVTFRCDPISEHNRLYWYRQTLGQGPEFLTYFQNEAQLEKSRLLSDRFSAERPKGSFSTLEIQRTEQGDSAMYLCASLPGEGTGELFFGEGSRLTVL.

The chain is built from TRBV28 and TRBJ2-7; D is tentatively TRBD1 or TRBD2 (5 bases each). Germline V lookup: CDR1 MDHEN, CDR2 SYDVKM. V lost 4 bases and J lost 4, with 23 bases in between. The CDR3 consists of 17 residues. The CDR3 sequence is CASSSNIRDGTRYEQYV. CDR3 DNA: TGTGCCAGCAGTTCCAACATCCGGGACGGAACTCGGTACGAGCAGTACGTC.

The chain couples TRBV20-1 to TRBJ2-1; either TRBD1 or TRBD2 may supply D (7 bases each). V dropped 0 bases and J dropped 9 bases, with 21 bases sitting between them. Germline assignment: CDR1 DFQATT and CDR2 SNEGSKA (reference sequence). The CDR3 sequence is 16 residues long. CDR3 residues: CSARDRERGGGSEQFF. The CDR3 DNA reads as TGCAGTGCTAGAGATCGGGAACGGGGAGGGGGCAGTGAGCAGTTCTTC.

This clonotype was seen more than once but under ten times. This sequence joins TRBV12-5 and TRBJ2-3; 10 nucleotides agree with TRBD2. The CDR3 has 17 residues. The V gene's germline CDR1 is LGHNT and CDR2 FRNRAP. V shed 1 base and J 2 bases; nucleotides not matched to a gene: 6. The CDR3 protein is CASGLGVAGGYTDTQYF. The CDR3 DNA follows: TGTGCTAGTGGTTTGGGAGTAGCGGGAGGATACACAGATACGCAGTATTTT.

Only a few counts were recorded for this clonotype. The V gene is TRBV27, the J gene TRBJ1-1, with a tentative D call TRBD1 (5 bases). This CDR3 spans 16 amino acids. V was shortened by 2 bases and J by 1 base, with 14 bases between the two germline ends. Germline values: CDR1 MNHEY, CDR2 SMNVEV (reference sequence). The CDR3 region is CASSLRAVGANTEAFF. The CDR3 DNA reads TGTGCCAGCAGTTTAAGGGCGGTCGGGGCGAACACTGAAGCTTTCTTT.

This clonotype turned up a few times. The CDR3 sequence is CASSPGMNYEQYF. The CDR3 region has the DNA TGTGCCAGTTCGCCAGGGATGAACTACGAGCAGTACTTC. The chain couples TRBV19 to TRBJ2-7; D possibly corresponds to TRBD1 (5 bases). This CDR3 is 13 amino acids long. Germline V CDR1 and CDR2: LNHDA, SQIVND (reference sequence). Deletions cut 8 bases from V and 3 bases from J, with 14 bases between.

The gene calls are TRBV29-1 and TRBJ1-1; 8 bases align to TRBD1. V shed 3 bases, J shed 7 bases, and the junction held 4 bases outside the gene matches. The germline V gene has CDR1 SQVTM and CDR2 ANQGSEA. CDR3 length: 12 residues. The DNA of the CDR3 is TGCAGCGTTGAGAGACAGGGGATTGAAGCTTTCTTT. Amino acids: CSVERQGIEAFF. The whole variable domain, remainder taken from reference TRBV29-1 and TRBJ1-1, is SAVISQKPSRDICQRGTSLTIQCQVDSQVTMMFWYRQQPGQSLTLIATANQGSEATYESGFVIDKFPISRPNLTFSTLTVSNMSPEDSSIYLCSVERQGIEAFFGQGTRLTVV.

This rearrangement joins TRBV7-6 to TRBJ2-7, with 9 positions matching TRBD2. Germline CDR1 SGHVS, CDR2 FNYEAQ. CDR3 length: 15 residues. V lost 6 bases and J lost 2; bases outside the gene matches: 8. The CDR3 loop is CASSPAGGKTYEQYF. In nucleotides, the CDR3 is TGTGCCAGCAGTCCCGCGGGAGGGAAAACCTACGAGCAGTACTTC.

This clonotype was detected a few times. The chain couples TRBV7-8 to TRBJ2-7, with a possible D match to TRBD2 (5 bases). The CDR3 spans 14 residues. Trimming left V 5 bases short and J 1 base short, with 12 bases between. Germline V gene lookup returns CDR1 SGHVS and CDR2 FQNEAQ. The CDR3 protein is CASSIFGGSYEQYV. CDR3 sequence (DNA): TGTGCCAGCAGCATCTTTGGAGGATCCTACGAGCAGTACGTC.

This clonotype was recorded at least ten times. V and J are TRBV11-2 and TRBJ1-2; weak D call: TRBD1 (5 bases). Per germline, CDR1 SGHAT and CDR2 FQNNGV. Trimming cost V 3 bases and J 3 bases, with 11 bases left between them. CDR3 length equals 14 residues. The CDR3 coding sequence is TGTGCCAGCAGCTTGCCCGGGACGGACTATGGCTACACCTTC. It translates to CASSLPGTDYGYTF.

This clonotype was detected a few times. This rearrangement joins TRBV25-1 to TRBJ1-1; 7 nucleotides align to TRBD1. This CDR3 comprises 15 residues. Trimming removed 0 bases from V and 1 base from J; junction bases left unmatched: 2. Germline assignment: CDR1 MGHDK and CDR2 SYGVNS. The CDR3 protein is CASSEYGTENTEAFF. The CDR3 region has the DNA TGTGCCAGCAGTGAATATGGGACAGAGAACACTGAAGCTTTCTTT.

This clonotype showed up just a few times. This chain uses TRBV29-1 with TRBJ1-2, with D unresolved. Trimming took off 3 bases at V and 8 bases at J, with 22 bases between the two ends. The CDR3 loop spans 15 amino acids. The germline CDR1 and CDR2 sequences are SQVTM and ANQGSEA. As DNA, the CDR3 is TGCAGCGTTGAGCACCCCAAGTTGCGAATGGAGGGCTACACCTTC. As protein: CSVEHPKLRMEGYTF.

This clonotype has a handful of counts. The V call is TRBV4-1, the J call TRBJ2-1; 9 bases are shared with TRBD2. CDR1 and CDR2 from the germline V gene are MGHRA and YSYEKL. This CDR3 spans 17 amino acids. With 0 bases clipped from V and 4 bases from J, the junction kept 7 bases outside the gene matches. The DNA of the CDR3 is TGCGCCAGCAGCCAAGATTGGGCTAGCGGGAAATACAATGAGCAGTTCTTC. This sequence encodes CASSQDWASGKYNEQFF.

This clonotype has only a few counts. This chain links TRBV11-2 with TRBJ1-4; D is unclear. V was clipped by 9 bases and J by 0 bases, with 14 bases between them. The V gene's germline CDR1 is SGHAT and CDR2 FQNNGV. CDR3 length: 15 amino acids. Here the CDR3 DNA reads TGTGCCAGTCGAAGGGAGTTGGCAACTAATGAAAAACTGTTTTTT. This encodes CASRRELATNEKLFF.

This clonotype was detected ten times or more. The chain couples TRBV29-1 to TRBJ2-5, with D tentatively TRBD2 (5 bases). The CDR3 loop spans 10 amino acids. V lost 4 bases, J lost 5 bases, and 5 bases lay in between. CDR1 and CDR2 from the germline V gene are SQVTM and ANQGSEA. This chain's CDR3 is CSVGEETQYF. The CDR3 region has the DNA TGCAGCGTTGGGGAGGAGACCCAGTACTTC.

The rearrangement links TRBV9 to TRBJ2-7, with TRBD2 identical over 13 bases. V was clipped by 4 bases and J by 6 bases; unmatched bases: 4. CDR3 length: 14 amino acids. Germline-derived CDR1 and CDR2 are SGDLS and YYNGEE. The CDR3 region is CASSPWTSGGEQYF. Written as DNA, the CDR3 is TGTGCCAGCAGCCCATGGACTAGCGGGGGCGAGCAGTACTTC.

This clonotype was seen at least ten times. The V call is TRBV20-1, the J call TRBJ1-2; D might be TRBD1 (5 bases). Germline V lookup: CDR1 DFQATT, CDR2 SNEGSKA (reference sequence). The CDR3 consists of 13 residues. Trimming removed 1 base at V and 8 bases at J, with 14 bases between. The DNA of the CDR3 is TGCAGTGCTAGAGTGGCGAATTGGGGGGGCTACACCTTC. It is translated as CSARVANWGGYTF.

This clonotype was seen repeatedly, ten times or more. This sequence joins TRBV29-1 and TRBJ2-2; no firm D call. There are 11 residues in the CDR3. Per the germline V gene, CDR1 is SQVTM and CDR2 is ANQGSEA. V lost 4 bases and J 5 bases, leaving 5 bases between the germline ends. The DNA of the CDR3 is TGCAGCGTTGTCAGGACCGGGGAGCTGTTTTTT. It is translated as CSVVRTGELFF.

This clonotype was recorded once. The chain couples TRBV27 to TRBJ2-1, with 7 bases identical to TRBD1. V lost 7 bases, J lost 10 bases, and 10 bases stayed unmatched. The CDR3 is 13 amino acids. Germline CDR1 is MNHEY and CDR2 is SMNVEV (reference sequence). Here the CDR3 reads CASTPTGVGEQFF. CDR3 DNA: TGTGCCAGCACCCCAACAGGGGTTGGGGAGCAGTTCTTC.